These 15 T cell receptor beta chains share one sample of origin, sequenced in a study of blood T cell repertoires in COVID-19. Data came from immunoSEQ multiplex PCR; TCRdb stores just in-frame clones and leaves some out. In the table there are under 200,000 clones, 65% to 85% of which are singletons. Source material: PBMCs or T cells enriched from blood (not recorded which). These receptor sequences come from a woman aged 60 to 75 who had recovered from COVID-19.

The rearrangement joins TRBV27 to TRBJ1-2; 8 nucleotides align to TRBD1. Germline CDR1 reads MNHEY; CDR2 reads SMNVEV (reference sequence). The length of the CDR3 is 13 residues. The J segment lost 8 bases and the V segment lost 6 bases, leaving 8 bases of the junction unmatched. This chain's CDR3 is CASRTRGREGYTF. CDR3 sequence (DNA): TGTGCCAGCAGGACCAGGGGGCGCGAGGGCTACACCTTC.

The chain carries TRBV20-1 and TRBJ2-7; TRBD2 matches at 11 bases. The CDR3 is 14 amino acids. Germline CDR1 reads DFQATT; CDR2 reads SNEGSKA (reference sequence). Trimming at V came to 3 bases and at J to 6 bases, leaving 7 bases not matched to a gene. The CDR3 loop is CSASVTSGSREQYF. CDR3 coding DNA: TGCAGTGCTAGTGTTACTAGCGGGAGCCGCGAGCAGTACTTC.

V and J are TRBV6-4 and TRBJ1-5, with 7 bases aligning to TRBD1. Germline lookup yields CDR1 MRHNA and CDR2 SNTAGT. There are 13 residues in the CDR3. Losses at the gene ends were 8 bases for V and 6 bases for J; bases not matched to a gene: 7. The CDR3 nucleotides are TGTGCCAGCGTTGACAGGGTGCTTCAGCCCCAGCATTTT. Protein product: CASVDRVLQPQHF.

The chain has TRBV20-1 and TRBJ2-5; 7 positions match TRBD2. Trimming at V came to 3 bases and at J to 1 base, leaving 5 bases not matched to a gene. The germline V gene encodes CDR1 DFQATT and CDR2 SNEGSKA (reference sequence). The CDR3 has 14 residues. CDR3 in DNA: TGCAGTGCTAGTGGGGGGGAGGTCCAAGAGACCCAGTACTTC. Its translation: CSASGGEVQETQYF.

The chain has TRBV28 and TRBJ1-4; 7 nucleotides agree with TRBD1. The CDR3 totals 16 residues. Germline loops: CDR1 MDHEN, CDR2 SYDVKM. V was pared by 4 bases and J by 2 bases, with 7 bases of the junction left unmatched. CDR3 protein: CASSSPYRGTNEKLFF. For the CDR3, the DNA is TGTGCCAGCAGTTCGCCGTACAGGGGTACTAATGAAAAACTGTTTTTT.

This clone came up once. The rearrangement links TRBV7-2 to TRBJ2-7, with 7 bases fitting TRBD1. The trim removed 5 bases at V and 2 bases at J, leaving 6 bases unmatched. There are 14 residues in the CDR3. Germline V gene lookup returns CDR1 SGHTA and CDR2 FQGNSA. CDR3 protein: CASSLRTGTYEQYF. The CDR3 nucleotides are TGTGCCAGCAGCCTCCGGACAGGCACCTACGAGCAGTACTTC.

This clone was counted only a few times. The V and J genes are TRBV7-2 and TRBJ1-4; D is ambiguous. Trimming took 5 bases from V and 0 from J, leaving 19 bases between them. Germline CDR1 is SGHTA and CDR2 is FQGNSA. The CDR3 is made up of 18 amino acids. In nucleotides, the CDR3 is TGTGCCAGCAGCCCCCCACCGGGTACAACCGCAACTAATGAAAAACTGTTTTTT. Protein sequence: CASSPPPGTTATNEKLFF.

The chain joins TRBV12-3 or TRBV12-4 to TRBJ2-3; D is unresolved. This CDR3 is built from 13 residues. Trimming left V 6 bases short and J 4 bases short, with 11 bases between. The CDR3: CASSPSSPDTQYF. Written as DNA, the CDR3 is TGTGCCAGCAGCCCTTCCTCTCCAGATACGCAGTATTTT.

This clone was seen more than once but under ten times. The gene calls are TRBV7-2 and TRBJ2-1, with a weak D call TRBD1 (5 bases). The germline V gene encodes CDR1 SGHTA and CDR2 FQGNSA. Trimming pared 1 base from V and 6 bases from J, leaving 7 bases between. This CDR3 contains 13 residues. As DNA, the CDR3 is TGTGCCAGCAGCTTAGGACAGTTCAATGAGCAGTTCTTC. This sequence encodes CASSLGQFNEQFF.

This clone was seen only once. The rearrangement links TRBV6-2 or TRBV6-3 to TRBJ1-1; 9 positions match TRBD1. This CDR3 spans 14 amino acids. Looked up from germline, CDR1 is MNHEY and CDR2 is SVGEGT. The J segment lost 9 bases and the V segment lost 2 bases, leaving 7 bases of the junction unmatched. CDR3 nucleotide sequence: TGTGCCAGCAGTTACACTGGGACAGGGCGTCAAGCTTTCTTT. Translated, it gives CASSYTGTGRQAFF.

The rearrangement joins TRBV7-8 to TRBJ1-4; 8 positions match TRBD1. The CDR3 is made up of 15 amino acids. V trimming: 4 bases; J trimming: 5 bases; junction bases outside the gene matches: 6. Germline V gene lookup returns CDR1 SGHVS and CDR2 FQNEAQ. The CDR3 region is CASSSRTGTNEKLFF. CDR3 bases: TGTGCCAGCAGCTCGAGGACAGGGACGAATGAAAAACTGTTTTTT.

The genes are TRBV18 and TRBJ1-1, with a weak D call TRBD1 (5 bases). Germline values: CDR1 KGHSH, CDR2 LQKENI. The CDR3 runs to 13 residues. The V end was cut by 6 bases, the J end by 0 bases, with 8 bases between. The CDR3 sequence: CASSLQVNTEAFF. CDR3 sequence (DNA): TGTGCCAGCTCCTTACAGGTGAACACTGAAGCTTTCTTT.

This chain joins TRBV19 and TRBJ2-3, with 7 bases identical to TRBD2. V was pared by 5 bases and J by 6 bases, with 8 bases of the junction left unmatched. CDR1 is LNHDA, CDR2 SQIVND, per germline (reference sequence). This CDR3 region has 14 residues. CDR3 coding DNA: TGTGCCAGTAGTGCTAGCGGCGGCCCGGATACGCAGTATTTT. This encodes CASSASGGPDTQYF.

The V and J genes are TRBV5-1 and TRBJ2-3, with D possibly matching TRBD2 (5 bases). Trimming stripped 0 bases from V and 0 bases from J, with 14 bases between. In germline, CDR1 is SGHRS, CDR2 YFSETQ. CDR3 length equals 17 residues. The CDR3 loop is CASSLARQAASTDTQYF. The CDR3 nucleotides read TGCGCCAGCAGCTTGGCCCGGCAAGCGGCCAGCACAGATACGCAGTATTTT.

This chain joins TRBV3-1 (or the pseudogene TRBV3-2) and TRBJ1-2; tentative D call: TRBD1 (6 bases). Germline values: CDR1 LGHDT, CDR2 YNNKEL (reference sequence). The CDR3 runs 12 residues. Trimming left V 4 bases short and J 8 bases short, with 11 bases between. CDR3 sequence (DNA): TGTGCCAGCAGCCGGTACAGGGACGGCTACACCTTC. Protein sequence: CASSRYRDGYTF.